The 9 T cell receptor beta chains in this list originate from one sample, sequenced in a study of tumor-infiltrating lymphocytes in primary liver carcinoma (dated by TCRdb to the late 2010s). Blood RNA was extracted from unsorted whole blood with TRIzol reagent; germline DNA came from the DNeasy Blood & Tissue kit. Sequencing took place on an Illumina HiSeq 2500. Starting from roughly 500 ng total RNA, TCRbeta-specific cDNA was produced by reverse transcription with a constant-region primer and ProtoScript II reverse transcriptase. Three nested multiplex PCR rounds, following a slightly modified ARM-PCR procedure, were used to build the TCRbeta libraries. The first two PCR rounds used multiplex TRBV1-TRBV30 forward primers with a Cbeta reverse primer, each for 10 cycles. TCRdb redid the processing of the public reads, applying fastp at Q25 and MiXCR, and retained in-frame beta chains. Every CDR3 protein is listed once, alongside the most common genes and DNA of its rows. A total of 250,000 to 400,000 distinct CDR3 sequences appear in this sample, 60% to 80% of them only once. The top ten constitute roughly 9% of the sample.

The sample was peripheral blood. Receptors were obtained from a man aged 35 to 55 with primary liver carcinoma and hepatitis B virus infection.

Notes on this clonotype: A junction end diverges from the germline sequence, so it may reflect a read error. The chain is built from TRBV5-4 and TRBJ2-7, with 9 bases that match TRBD2. Germline loops: CDR1 SGHNT, CDR2 YYREEE (reference sequence). CDR3 length: 15 residues. The CDR3 reads CASNHRTSAHYELYF. As DNA, the CDR3 is TGTGCCAGCAACCACCGGACTAGCGCGCACTACGAGCTGTACTTC.

As for this clonotype: A much larger clone differs from this one at a single base, so this may be a read error. The chain employs TRBV6-5 and TRBJ2-7; a possible D gene is TRBD1 (6 bases). Trimming took 4 bases from V and 12 from J, leaving 19 bases between them. CDR1 MNHEY and CDR2 SVGAGI come from the germline V gene. The CDR3 is 13 amino acids. CDR3 protein: CASSSTGQSFTYF. CDR3 DNA sequence: TGTGCCAGCAGTTCGACAGGCCAGTCTTTTACGTACTTC.

Remarks on this clonotype: A much bigger clone sits one base away, suggesting this may be a read error. The chain employs TRBV4-2 and TRBJ1-5; 9 nucleotides align to TRBD1. CDR3 size: 16 residues. Germline loops: CDR1 LGHNA, CDR2 YNFKEQ. The CDR3 region is CVSSQAQGARSQPQHF. The CDR3 DNA follows: TGTGTCAGCAGCCAAGCACAGGGGGCGAGAAGTCAGCCCCAGCATTTT.

About this clonotype itself: The junction shows a germline mismatch at one end, possibly a read error. The genes are TRBV4-3 and TRBJ1-1; D remains ambiguous. Germline-derived CDR1 and CDR2 are LGHNA and YSLEER. The CDR3 extends over 13 amino acids. The CDR3 nucleotides read TGCGCCAGCAGCCAGGCCCTCAGAGGGCTCCCTTCCTTT. This translates into CASSQALRGLPSF.

The sample holds one count of this clonotype. This could be a read error, since a much larger clone is one nucleotide away. The chain joins TRBV29-1 to TRBJ1-4, with D tentatively TRBD1 (6 bases). CDR1 and CDR2 (germline): SQVTM, ANQGSEA. The CDR3 runs 13 residues. V shed 7 bases and J shed 5 bases, with 14 bases lying between them. CDR3 DNA sequence: TGCAGCGCTGTGGCTAGGGGGAATGAAAAACTGTTTTTT. Translating it yields CSAVARGNEKLFF. Using reference TRBV29-1 and TRBJ1-4 for the parts outside the CDR3, the full variable domain is SAVISQKPSRDICQRGTSLTIQCQVDSQVTMMFWYRQQPGQSLTLIATANQGSEATYESGFVIDKFPISRPNLTFSTLTVSNMSPEDSSIYLCSAVARGNEKLFFGSGTQLSVL.

About this clonotype: Compared with germline, one end of the junction differs, possibly owing to a read error. V is TRBV6-6 and J is TRBJ2-3, with 7 bases lining up with TRBD2. The CDR3 is 14 amino acids. Germline CDR1 MNHNY, CDR2 SVGAGI (reference sequence). The CDR3 sequence: CASSPLAAPDTKYF. CDR3 coding DNA: TGTGCCAGCAGCCCCCTAGCGGCCCCAGATACGAAGTATTTT.

The chain joins TRBV11-1 to TRBJ2-3; the D is unclear. The CDR3 consists of 13 residues. The V gene lost 6 bases and the J gene lost 3 bases, with 10 bases spanning the gap. Germline CDR1 reads SGHAT; CDR2 reads FQDESV (reference sequence). The CDR3 nucleotides are TGTGCCAGCAGTTATATTGGTACAGATACGCAGTATTTT. As protein: CASSYIGTDTQYF. Full variable domain (rest looked up from reference TRBV11-1 and TRBJ2-3): EAEVAQSPRYKITEKSQAVAFWCDPISGHATLYWYRQILGQGPELLVQFQDESVVDDSQLPKDRFSAERLKGVDSTLKIQPAELGDSAMYLCASSYIGTDTQYFGPGTRLTVL.

As regards this clonotype: This could be a read error, since a much larger clone is one nucleotide away. The chain links TRBV6-1 to TRBJ1-2, with D possibly being TRBD1 (5 bases). The ends were cut back, 3 bases at V and 3 bases at J, with 29 bases in the middle. The CDR3 loop spans 20 amino acids. Germline CDR1 and CDR2: MNHNS and SASEGT. CDR3 in DNA: TGTGCCAGCAGTGACGGGGCCCAAAGAATTCACAGAGGCACTCACTATGGCTACACCTTC. Translated, it gives CASSDGAQRIHRGTHYGYTF.

Only one count was recorded for this clonotype. The chain combines TRBV7-9 with TRBJ2-3; D not certain. The CDR3 loop spans 12 amino acids. Germline V lookup: CDR1 SEHNR, CDR2 FQNEAQ (reference sequence). With 6 bases removed from V and 5 bases from J, the gap between germline ends came to 9 bases. CDR3 nucleotides: TGTGCCAGCAGTGTTCACGGAGATACGCAGTATTTT. This encodes CASSVHGDTQYF.